This entry lists 17 T cell receptor beta chains sequenced from one sample in a study of beta chain features in type 1 diabetes. The isolated RNA, all of it, was reverse transcribed, so expressed TCRB transcripts were what got sequenced. Some clones are missing from TCRdb's copy, which holds only in-frame ones; the method was immunoSEQ multiplex PCR. In the table there are tens of thousands of clones, 30% to 40% of which are singletons. The sequencing sample was made of stem cell memory CD4+ T cells from blood. These receptors came from a woman between 18 and 30 years old in good health.

The sample holds a few counts of this clone. The rearrangement uses TRBV11-3 and TRBJ1-1; D remains unclear. V lost 0 bases, J lost 6 bases, and 8 bases lay in between. The CDR3 has 13 amino acids. The germline CDR1 and CDR2 sequences are SGHNT and YENEEA. CDR3 protein: CASSLDWAPEAFF. The CDR3 DNA reads TGTGCCAGCAGCTTAGATTGGGCCCCTGAAGCTTTCTTT.

The chain couples TRBV2 to TRBJ1-2; TRBD1 matches 10 bases. With 3 bases clipped from V and 6 bases from J, the junction kept 4 bases outside the gene matches. The CDR3 is made up of 14 amino acids. Germline CDR1 reads SNHLY; CDR2 reads FYNNEI. In DNA form, the CDR3 reads TGTGCCAGCAGTGAGTTAGGGACAGGGGATGGCTACACCTTC. It yields the protein CASSELGTGDGYTF.

The chain couples TRBV6-6 to TRBJ1-5; 9 bases line up with TRBD1. V shed 4 bases and J 2 bases; nucleotides not matched to a gene: 3. Germline CDR1 and CDR2: MNHNY and SVGAGI (reference sequence). The CDR3 runs 15 residues. DNA for the CDR3: TGTGCCAGCAGTTGGACAGGGGAGGGCAATCAGCCCCAGCATTTT. Its protein product is CASSWTGEGNQPQHF.

This clone was counted only a few times. The chain recombines TRBV5-1 with TRBJ2-1, with TRBD2 identical over 8 bases. This CDR3 spans 15 amino acids. The trim removed 4 bases at V and 6 bases at J, leaving 9 bases unmatched. Germline CDR1 SGHRS, CDR2 YFSETQ. The CDR3 sequence: CASSPWQREFNEQFF. The CDR3 bases are TGCGCCAGCAGCCCGTGGCAGCGGGAGTTCAATGAGCAGTTCTTC.

The CDR3 DNA reads as TGCGCCAGCAGCTCGACAGGGTTAGGTTACGAGCAGTACTTC. Its translation is CASSSTGLGYEQYF. The chain has TRBV5-1 and TRBJ2-7; TRBD1 matches 7 bases. V shed 3 bases, J shed 4 bases, and the junction held 7 bases outside the gene matches. Germline CDR1 reads SGHRS; CDR2 reads YFSETQ. The CDR3 sequence is 14 residues long.

The chain employs TRBV6-5 and TRBJ1-2, with TRBD1 as a possible D gene (6 bases). The length of the CDR3 is 12 residues. Trimming removed 6 bases from V and 4 bases from J, with 9 bases in between. Looked up from germline, CDR1 is MNHEY and CDR2 is SVGAGI. CDR3 region: CASRDSRYGYTF. The CDR3 bases are TGTGCCAGCAGGGACAGTCGCTATGGCTACACCTTC.

The chain couples TRBV9 to TRBJ2-1, with 8 bases matching TRBD1. Germline lookup yields CDR1 SGDLS and CDR2 YYNGEE. The CDR3 has 15 amino acids. With V trimmed by 5 bases and J by 4 bases, 8 bases remained unmatched. CDR3 loop: CASSPSGGEYNEQFF. The CDR3 region has the DNA TGTGCCAGCAGTCCATCAGGGGGCGAGTACAATGAGCAGTTCTTC.

This chain connects TRBV5-6 to TRBJ2-3, with a weak D call TRBD2 (6 bases). Germline V lookup: CDR1 SGHDT, CDR2 YYEEEE. The germline V and J ends were trimmed by 4 bases and 0 bases, with 12 bases remaining between them. The CDR3 sequence is 15 residues long. CDR3 sequence reads: CASSPDGGSTDTQYF. The CDR3 bases are TGTGCCAGCAGCCCGGACGGGGGTAGCACAGATACGCAGTATTTT.

This clone was observed a few times. The V call is TRBV10-3, the J call TRBJ1-6; D remains ambiguous. The CDR3 is 12 residues long. V was shortened by 3 bases and J by 8 bases, with 5 bases between the two germline ends. Germline-derived CDR1 and CDR2 are ENHRY and SYGVKD. The CDR3 bases are TGTGCCATCAGTGACCCCGATTCACCCCTCCACTTT. Its protein is CAISDPDSPLHF.

This clone was detected only a few times. This chain joins TRBV4-2 and TRBJ2-7; TRBD2 is a possible D gene (5 bases). V gave up 0 bases and J gave up 11 bases, with 20 bases separating them. The CDR3 spans 15 residues. CDR1 and CDR2 (germline): LGHNA, YNFKEQ. The CDR3 spells CASSQELEGVSLEYF. CDR3 DNA sequence: TGTGCCAGCAGCCAAGAATTAGAGGGAGTTTCTCTCGAGTACTTC.

The rearrangement links TRBV2 to TRBJ2-7; 7 bases agree with TRBD1. Germline V lookup: CDR1 SNHLY, CDR2 FYNNEI. There are 14 residues in the CDR3. V shed 8 bases, J shed 3 bases, and the junction held 10 bases outside the gene matches. The CDR3 DNA reads as TGTGCCAGCGGGTTGGACAGGCCTTTCTACGAGCAGTACTTC. Its protein is CASGLDRPFYEQYF. Using reference TRBV2 and TRBJ2-7 for the parts outside the CDR3, the full variable domain is EPEVTQTPSHQVTQMGQEVILRCVPISNHLYFYWYRQILGQKVEFLVSFYNNEISEKSEIFDDQFSVERPDGSNFTLKIRSTKLEDSAMYFCASGLDRPFYEQYFGPGTRLTVT.

The genes are TRBV5-1 and TRBJ1-5; D is undetermined. This CDR3 contains 14 residues. Trimming cost V 0 bases and J 7 bases, with 11 bases left between them. The germline gives CDR1 SGHRS, CDR2 YFSETQ. CDR3 protein: CASSLEVGEQPQHF. Here the CDR3 DNA reads TGCGCCAGCAGCTTGGAGGTGGGAGAGCAGCCCCAGCATTTT. Combining the CDR3 with reference TRBV5-1 and TRBJ1-5 gives the whole variable domain KAGVTQTPRYLIKTRGQQVTLSCSPISGHRSVSWYQQTPGQGLQFLFEYFSETQRNKGNFPGRFSGRQFSNSRSEMNVSTLELGDSALYLCASSLEVGEQPQHFGDGTRLSIL.

This clone was detected a few times. The V call is TRBV19, the J call TRBJ2-7; 11 bases are a match to TRBD1. Per germline, CDR1 LNHDA and CDR2 SQIVND (reference sequence). The V segment lost 5 bases and the J segment 2 bases; nucleotides outside the gene matches: 5. The CDR3 is 15 amino acids. The CDR3 DNA reads TGTGCCAGTAGTCCCGGGACAGGGGGGACCTACGAGCAGTACTTC. It encodes CASSPGTGGTYEQYF. The full variable domain, in which reference TRBV19 and TRBJ2-7 provide the parts outside the CDR3, is DGGITQSPKYLFRKEGQNVTLSCEQNLNHDAMYWYRQDPGQGLRLIYYSQIVNDFQKGDIAEGYSVSREKKESFPLTVTSAQKNPTAFYLCASSPGTGGTYEQYFGPGTRLTVT.

The chain is built from TRBV21-1 and TRBJ2-3; the table's D call of TRBD2 was not tested on the DNA. TRBV21-1 is a pseudogene locus. The length of the CDR3 is 17 residues. CDR3 amino acids: CASSNLEVGLAADTQYF. For the CDR3, the DNA is TGTGCCAGCAGCAACCTAGAGGTAGGACTAGCTGCAGATACGCAGTATTTT.

The chain couples TRBV5-1 to TRBJ2-3; D is unclear. The CDR3 contains 12 residues. The ends were cut back, 5 bases at V and 1 base at J, with 5 bases in the middle. Looked up from germline, CDR1 is SGHRS and CDR2 is YFSETQ. DNA for the CDR3: TGCGCCAGCAGGGTAGGCACAGATACGCAGTATTTT. Translating it yields CASRVGTDTQYF.

The chain recombines TRBV2 with TRBJ2-3, with 7 bases lining up with TRBD2. In germline, CDR1 is SNHLY, CDR2 FYNNEI. V was clipped by 10 bases and J by 9 bases; unmatched bases: 13. This CDR3 has 13 residues. The CDR3 protein is CAIPLGGEGTQYF. The CDR3 nucleotides read TGTGCCATCCCCCTTGGTGGGGAGGGGACGCAGTATTTT.

This chain uses TRBV9 with TRBJ1-4, with a possible D match to TRBD1 (6 bases). This CDR3 has 17 amino acids. V was trimmed by 4 bases and J by 0 bases, leaving 16 bases between them. Germline-derived CDR1 and CDR2 are SGDLS and YYNGEE. The CDR3 DNA sequence: TGTGCCAGCAGCTCCTACAGGGAGGGGCCAACTAATGAAAAACTGTTTTTT. It codes for CASSSYREGPTNEKLFF.